Presented here are 2 T cell receptor beta chains from one specimen sequenced in a study of blood T cell repertoires in COVID-19. Measured with immunoSEQ multiplex PCR; TCRdb has only the in-frame clones, and not every one. Altogether 55,000 to 70,000 clones are present, about nine tenths being singletons, with the ten largest covering 20% to 25%. The sample comprised peripheral blood. These receptors were obtained from a woman aged 45-59 years with active or convalescent COVID-19.

The V gene is TRBV28, the J gene TRBJ1-2, with D tentatively TRBD1 (5 bases). CDR3 length equals 15 residues. V gave up 8 bases and J gave up 2 bases, with 18 bases separating them. CDR1 MDHEN and CDR2 SYDVKM come from the germline V gene. The chain's CDR3 is CASDGARIPNYGYTF. In DNA form, the CDR3 reads TGTGCCAGCGATGGGGCCAGGATCCCGAACTATGGCTACACCTTC.

This chain connects TRBV10-1 to TRBJ2-5; D remains unclear. CDR1 is WNHNN and CDR2 is SYGVQD in the germline V gene (reference sequence). V lost 0 bases and J lost 1, with 6 bases in between. This CDR3 has 14 residues. CDR3 amino acids: CASSESTSQETQYF. The CDR3 DNA is TGCGCCAGCAGTGAGTCTACAAGCCAAGAGACCCAGTACTTC.